A single sample is the source of the 23 T cell receptor beta chains below, sequenced in a study of T-cell memory formation after mild COVID-19 (TCRdb year 2021). Library prep was done by 5' RACE. Instrument on record: Illumina NovaSeq 6000. TCRdb reanalyzed the raw reads on its own, using fastp at Q25 for trimming and MiXCR for clone calling, and kept in-frame beta chains. Rows are unified per CDR3 protein, each entry keeping the most common DNA and genes. In all, the sample holds around 320,000 distinct CDR3 sequences, and over 25% of those were seen once. Roughly 12% of the sample comes from the top ten. The specimen was PBMCs or a T cell subset sorted from them (not recorded which). These receptors were collected from an adult woman who had mild COVID-19 (a few samples of this study predate the infection). The sample titles of this study are shuffled in the database, so cell type and time point are left out; the donor was told from shared clones.

The rearrangement links TRBV12-3 or TRBV12-4 to TRBJ1-2; D is uncertain. V shed 6 bases and J shed 4 bases, with 9 bases lying between them. CDR3 length: 12 residues. The CDR3 is CASRVRPYGYTF. DNA of the CDR3: TGTGCCAGCAGGGTAAGACCCTATGGCTACACCTTC.

The chain joins TRBV5-1 to TRBJ2-3; 8 bases are shared with TRBD2. The CDR3 runs to 15 residues. Germline V lookup: CDR1 SGHRS, CDR2 YFSETQ. The junction had 8 bases not matched to a gene; V was cut back by 3 bases and J by 5 bases. CDR3 loop: CASSSYEAGEDTQYF. The CDR3 DNA reads as TGCGCCAGCAGCTCATACGAAGCGGGAGAAGATACGCAGTATTTT.

The rearrangement links TRBV6-2 or TRBV6-3 to TRBJ2-7, with D perhaps TRBD2 (6 bases). The CDR3 extends over 14 amino acids. Trimming removed 8 bases at V and 1 base at J, with 15 bases between. Germline values: CDR1 MNHEY, CDR2 SVGEGT. The chain's CDR3 is CASGSPGSSYEQYF. The CDR3 DNA sequence: TGTGCCAGCGGAAGCCCCGGGAGTTCCTACGAGCAGTACTTC.

The chain uses TRBV24-1 and TRBJ2-1, with D tentatively TRBD1 (5 bases). The CDR3 spans 16 residues. Deletions cut 1 base from V and 8 bases from J, with 17 bases between. Germline values: CDR1 KGHDR, CDR2 SFDVKD. DNA of the CDR3: TGTGCCACCAGTGATTTTACGGGCTACAGGCTGGATGAGCAGTTCTTC. Translation: CATSDFTGYRLDEQFF.

In its sample, this clonotype was seen many times. This sequence joins TRBV7-2 and TRBJ2-5; 9 bases agree with TRBD2. This CDR3 has 16 residues. The J segment lost 5 bases and the V segment lost 4 bases, leaving 11 bases of the junction unmatched. The V gene's germline CDR1 is SGHTA and CDR2 FQGNSA. The CDR3, as DNA: TGTGCCAGCAGCTGGCCGCGGGGGGGAGCTATGGAGACCCAGTACTTC. This gives the protein CASSWPRGGAMETQYF. Based on the CDR3 plus reference TRBV7-2 and TRBJ2-5, the full variable domain is GAGVSQSPSNKVTEKGKDVELRCDPISGHTALYWYRQSLGQGLEFLIYFQGNSAPDKSGLPSDRFSAERTGGSVSTLTIQRTQQEDSAVYLCASSWPRGGAMETQYFGPGTRLLVL.

This clonotype was detected a few times. V usage is TRBV7-9 and J usage is TRBJ2-1, with 10 bases lining up with TRBD1. The CDR3 has 15 amino acids. V shed 3 bases, J shed 6 bases, and the junction held 5 bases outside the gene matches. Germline V gives CDR1 SEHNR, CDR2 FQNEAQ (reference sequence). The CDR3 DNA is TGTGCCAGCAGCTTCGGGACAGGGGTGACCAATGAGCAGTTCTTC. It translates to CASSFGTGVTNEQFF. The full variable domain, completed using reference TRBV7-9 and TRBJ2-1, is DTGVSQNPRHKITKRGQNVTFRCDPISEHNRLYWYRQTLGQGPEFLTYFQNEAQLEKSRLLSDRFSAERPKGSFSTLEIQRTEQGDSAMYLCASSFGTGVTNEQFFGPGTRLTVL.

The chain uses TRBV12-3 or TRBV12-4 and TRBJ2-3; the D call may be TRBD1 or TRBD2 (5 bases each). The CDR3 consists of 13 residues. V was cut by 4 bases and J by 5 bases, with 10 bases left in between. CDR3 sequence: CASSSPGRDTQYF. The CDR3, as DNA: TGTGCCAGCAGTTCCCCAGGGAGAGATACGCAGTATTTT.

This clonotype occurred a few times. This sequence joins TRBV19 and TRBJ2-3; 7 bases are a match to TRBD2. Germline-derived CDR1 and CDR2 are LNHDA and SQIVND (reference sequence). The CDR3 has 15 amino acids. With V trimmed by 5 bases and J by 7 bases, 12 bases remained unmatched. The CDR3 loop reads CASSATSDKAHTQYF. The CDR3 DNA sequence: TGTGCCAGTAGTGCAACTAGCGATAAGGCTCATACGCAGTATTTT.

This sequence joins TRBV4-2 and TRBJ2-7; D not resolved. V shed 0 bases and J shed 1 base, with 7 bases lying between them. The length of the CDR3 is 14 residues. Per germline, CDR1 LGHNA and CDR2 YNFKEQ. CDR3 region: CASSQDDTSYEQYF. As DNA, the CDR3 is TGTGCCAGCAGCCAAGATGACACATCCTACGAGCAGTACTTC.

In its sample, this clonotype was seen a few times. The chain recombines TRBV5-8 with TRBJ2-1, with D tentatively TRBD1 (6 bases). Trimming took off 1 base at V and 6 bases at J, with 17 bases between the two ends. The germline V gene has CDR1 SGHTS and CDR2 YDEGEE. The CDR3 length is 16 residues. The CDR3 DNA reads as TGTGCCAGCAGCTTGCGGCGGACAGCTCCGCGCAATGAGCAGTTCTTC. Translated, it gives CASSLRRTAPRNEQFF.

The V and J genes are TRBV6-6 and TRBJ2-3, with D possibly matching TRBD2 (5 bases). This CDR3 contains 12 residues. Trimming took off 11 bases at V and 4 bases at J, with 13 bases between the two ends. Germline V lookup: CDR1 MNHNY, CDR2 SVGAGI (reference sequence). CDR3 region: CAAASPPDTQYF. The CDR3 DNA is TGTGCCGCCGCTAGCCCCCCAGATACGCAGTATTTT.

This clonotype was counted at least ten times. This chain links TRBV6-5 with TRBJ1-1, with D perhaps matching TRBD1 (6 bases). Per the germline V gene, CDR1 is MNHEY and CDR2 is SVGAGI. The CDR3 runs 14 residues. Trimming left V 6 bases short and J 1 base short, with 12 bases between. The CDR3: CASRRDIWNTEAFF. The CDR3 DNA reads as TGTGCCAGCAGGCGGGACATTTGGAACACTGAAGCTTTCTTT.

Remarks on this clonotype: A junction end diverges from the germline sequence, so it may reflect a read error. This chain links TRBV2 with TRBJ2-1; 7 bases fit TRBD2. Germline assignment: CDR1 SNHLY and CDR2 FYNNEI. This CDR3 has 12 residues. The CDR3 loop is CASSFGRESRGF. CDR3 DNA sequence: TGTGCCAGCAGCTTTGGGCGGGAGAGCCGTGGTTTC. The whole variable domain, remainder taken from reference TRBV2 and TRBJ2-1, is EPEVTQTPSHQVTQMGQEVILRCVPISNHLYFYWYRQILGQKVEFLVSFYNNEISEKSEIFDDQFSVERPDGSNFTLKIRSTKLEDSAMYFCASSFGRESRGFGPGTRLTVL.

The V and J genes are TRBV6-5 and TRBJ2-3; TRBD2 might be the D (5 bases). This CDR3 spans 15 amino acids. Germline assignment: CDR1 MNHEY and CDR2 SVGAGI. V was trimmed by 4 bases and J by 2 bases, leaving 13 bases between them. CDR3 coding DNA: TGTGCCAGCAGTTTCAGAGGGTCAAACACAGATACGCAGTATTTT. Protein: CASSFRGSNTDTQYF.

This chain uses TRBV3-1 with TRBJ2-1; possibly TRBD2 for D (5 bases). CDR1 is LGHDT and CDR2 is YNNKEL in the germline V gene (reference sequence). Trimming pared 0 bases from V and 8 bases from J, leaving 11 bases between. The CDR3 is 14 amino acids. CDR3 bases: TGTGCCAGCAGCCAAGACCCTAGCTCGGATGAGCAGTTCTTC. This translates into CASSQDPSSDEQFF.

This clonotype has just a few counts. The V call is TRBV7-6, the J call TRBJ2-5, with TRBD2 matching 7 bases. This CDR3 is 15 amino acids long. V gave up 5 bases and J gave up 3 bases; unmatched junction bases: 9. Looked up from germline, CDR1 is SGHVS and CDR2 is FNYEAQ. The CDR3 reads CASSRYEGREETQYF. The CDR3 DNA is TGTGCCAGCAGCCGATACGAGGGGAGGGAAGAGACCCAGTACTTC.

The CDR3 DNA follows: TGTGCCAGCAGCCGCAGGACAGGGGCCCCTAGACTGAAGCAGTACTTC. Translation gives CASSRRTGAPRLKQYF. The genes are TRBV27 and TRBJ2-7; 9 bases align to TRBD1. V lost 6 bases to trimming and J lost 8 bases; unmatched junction nucleotides: 17. CDR3 length: 16 residues. From germline, CDR1 is MNHEY and CDR2 SMNVEV (reference sequence).

This clonotype was seen more than once but under ten times. The rearrangement joins TRBV7-8 to TRBJ1-4; unclear D gene. Germline V CDR1 and CDR2: SGHVS, FQNEAQ. The CDR3 totals 15 residues. Trimming stripped 1 base from V and 0 bases from J, with 6 bases between. The CDR3, as DNA: TGTGCCAGCAGCTTAGAGGGTGCAACTAATGAAAAACTGTTTTTT. This translates into CASSLEGATNEKLFF.

The genes are TRBV15 and TRBJ1-3; TRBD1 aligns across 7 bases. This CDR3 region has 15 residues. Germline assignment: CDR1 LNHNV and CDR2 YYDKDF (reference sequence). The trim removed 1 base at V and 4 bases at J, leaving 4 bases unmatched. The CDR3 loop is CATSRAGTAGNTIYF. CDR3 bases: TGTGCCACCAGCAGAGCCGGGACAGCCGGAAACACCATATATTTT.

The chain carries TRBV28 and TRBJ1-1; D gene uncertain. Trimming took 6 bases from V and 4 from J, leaving 18 bases between them. The CDR3 length is 15 residues. Per the germline V gene, CDR1 is MDHEN and CDR2 is SYDVKM. The CDR3 sequence: CASRRTAHAGTEAFF. The CDR3 region has the DNA TGTGCCAGCAGAAGAACGGCCCACGCAGGCACTGAAGCTTTCTTT.

The chain joins TRBV5-6 to TRBJ1-1; D might be TRBD1 (5 bases). CDR1 and CDR2 (germline): SGHDT, YYEEEE. This CDR3 region has 14 residues. The V gene lost 4 bases and the J gene lost 4 bases, with 14 bases spanning the gap. In nucleotides, the CDR3 is TGTGCCAGCAGCCCCATACCGGGACCCACTGAAGCTTTCTTT. This encodes CASSPIPGPTEAFF.

The chain links TRBV24-1 to TRBJ2-1; TRBD2 aligns across 8 bases. Trimming removed 10 bases from V and 11 bases from J; junction bases left unmatched: 6. Germline CDR1 reads KGHDR; CDR2 reads SFDVKD. The CDR3 totals 11 residues. The CDR3 sequence is CATGTRVQQFF. The CDR3 DNA follows: TGTGCCACTGGGACTAGGGTGCAGCAGTTCTTC.

This clonotype was recorded a few times. The chain uses TRBV7-9 and TRBJ2-7, with D perhaps TRBD2 (6 bases). This CDR3 has 17 residues. V was clipped by 5 bases and J by 0 bases, with 20 bases between them. CDR1 is SEHNR and CDR2 is FQNEAQ in the germline V gene (reference sequence). The CDR3 DNA sequence: TGTGCCAGCAGCCAGATAGGTCGGGGGACCACCTCCTACGAGCAGTACTTC. Encoded protein: CASSQIGRGTTSYEQYF.